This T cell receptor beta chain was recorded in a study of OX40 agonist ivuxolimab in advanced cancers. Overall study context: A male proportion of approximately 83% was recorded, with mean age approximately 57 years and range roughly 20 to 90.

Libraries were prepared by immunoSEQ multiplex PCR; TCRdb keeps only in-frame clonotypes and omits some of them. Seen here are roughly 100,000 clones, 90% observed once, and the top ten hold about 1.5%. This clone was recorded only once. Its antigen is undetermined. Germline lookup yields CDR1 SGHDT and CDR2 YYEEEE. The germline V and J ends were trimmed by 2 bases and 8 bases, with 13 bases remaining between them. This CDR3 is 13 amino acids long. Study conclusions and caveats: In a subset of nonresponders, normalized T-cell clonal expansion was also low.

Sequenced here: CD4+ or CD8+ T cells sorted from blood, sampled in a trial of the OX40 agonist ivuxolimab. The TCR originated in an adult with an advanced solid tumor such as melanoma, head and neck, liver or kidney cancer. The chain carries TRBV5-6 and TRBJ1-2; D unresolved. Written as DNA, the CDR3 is TGTGCCAGCAGCTTATCTCCCAAAAGCGGCTACACCTTC. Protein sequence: CASSLSPKSGYTF.